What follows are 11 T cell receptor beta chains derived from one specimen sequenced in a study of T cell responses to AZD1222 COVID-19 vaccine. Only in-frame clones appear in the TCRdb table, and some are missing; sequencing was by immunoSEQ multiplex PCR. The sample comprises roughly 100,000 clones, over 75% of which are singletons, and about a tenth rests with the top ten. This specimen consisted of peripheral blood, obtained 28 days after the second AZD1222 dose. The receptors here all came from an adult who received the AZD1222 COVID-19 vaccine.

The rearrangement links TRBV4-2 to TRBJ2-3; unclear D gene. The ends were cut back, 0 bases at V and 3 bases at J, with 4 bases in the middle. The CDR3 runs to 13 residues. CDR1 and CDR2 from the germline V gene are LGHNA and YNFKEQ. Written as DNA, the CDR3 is TGTGCCAGCAGCCAAGATAGGACAGATACGCAGTATTTT. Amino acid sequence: CASSQDRTDTQYF.

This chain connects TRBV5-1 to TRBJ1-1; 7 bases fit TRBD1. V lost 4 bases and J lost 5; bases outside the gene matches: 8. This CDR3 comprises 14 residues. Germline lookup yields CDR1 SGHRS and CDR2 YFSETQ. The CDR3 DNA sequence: TGCGCCAGCAGCGTGATAACAGGGGCTACTGAAGCTTTCTTT. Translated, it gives CASSVITGATEAFF.

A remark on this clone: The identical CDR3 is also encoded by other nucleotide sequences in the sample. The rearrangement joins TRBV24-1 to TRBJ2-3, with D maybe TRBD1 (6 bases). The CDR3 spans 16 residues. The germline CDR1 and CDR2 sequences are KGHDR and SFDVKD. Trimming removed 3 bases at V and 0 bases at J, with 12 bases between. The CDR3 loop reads CATSDPQGSSTDTQYF. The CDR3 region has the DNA TGTGCCACCAGTGATCCGCAGGGGAGTAGCACAGATACGCAGTATTTT.

CDR3 DNA sequence: TGTGCCACCAGCAGAACGGACCGGAGAGGTGGCTACACCTTC. This sequence encodes CATSRTDRRGGYTF. The V call is TRBV15, the J call TRBJ1-2, with D unresolved. This CDR3 has 14 amino acids. V dropped 2 bases and J dropped 7 bases, with 14 bases sitting between them. Germline CDR1 LNHNV, CDR2 YYDKDF (reference sequence).

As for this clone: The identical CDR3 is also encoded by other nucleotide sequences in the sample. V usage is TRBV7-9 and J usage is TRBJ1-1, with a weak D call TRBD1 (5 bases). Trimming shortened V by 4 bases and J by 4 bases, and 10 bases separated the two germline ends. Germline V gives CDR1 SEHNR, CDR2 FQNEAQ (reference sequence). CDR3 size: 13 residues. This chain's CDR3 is CASSSQGGTEAFF. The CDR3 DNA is TGTGCCAGCAGCTCCCAGGGTGGCACTGAAGCTTTCTTT.

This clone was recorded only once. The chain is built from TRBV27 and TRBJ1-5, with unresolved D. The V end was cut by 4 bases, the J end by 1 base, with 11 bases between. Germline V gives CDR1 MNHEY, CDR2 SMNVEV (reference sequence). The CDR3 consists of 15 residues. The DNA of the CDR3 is TGTGCCAGCAGTTCCACGGCTGGGAGCAATCAGCCCCAGCATTTT. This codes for CASSSTAGSNQPQHF.

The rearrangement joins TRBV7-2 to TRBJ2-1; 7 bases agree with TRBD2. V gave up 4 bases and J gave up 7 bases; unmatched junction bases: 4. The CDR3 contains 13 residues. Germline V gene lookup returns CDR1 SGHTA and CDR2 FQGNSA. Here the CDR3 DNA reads TGTGCCAGCAGCTCGACTAGCCGGAATGAGCAGTTCTTC. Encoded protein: CASSSTSRNEQFF.

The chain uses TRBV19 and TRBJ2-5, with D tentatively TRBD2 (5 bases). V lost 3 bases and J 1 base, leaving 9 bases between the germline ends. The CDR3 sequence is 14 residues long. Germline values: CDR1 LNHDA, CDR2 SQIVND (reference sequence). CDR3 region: CASSISASQETQYF. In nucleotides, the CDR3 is TGTGCCAGTAGTATTAGCGCAAGCCAAGAGACCCAGTACTTC.

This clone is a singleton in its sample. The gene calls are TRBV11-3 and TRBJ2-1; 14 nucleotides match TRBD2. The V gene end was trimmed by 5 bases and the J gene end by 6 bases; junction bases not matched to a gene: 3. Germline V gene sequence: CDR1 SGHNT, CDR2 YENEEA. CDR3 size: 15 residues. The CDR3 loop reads CASSLGLAGVNEQFF. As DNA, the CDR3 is TGTGCCAGCAGCCTGGGACTAGCGGGAGTCAATGAGCAGTTCTTC.

The CDR3 nucleotides read TGTGCCAGCAGCCCGCTGACTAGCGGGGCGGACACAGATACGCAGTATTTT. Translation: CASSPLTSGADTDTQYF. The chain couples TRBV5-4 to TRBJ2-3; 11 bases line up with TRBD2. CDR1 is SGHNT, CDR2 YYREEE, per germline (reference sequence). Trimming cost V 4 bases and J 2 bases; bases outside gene matches: 9. This CDR3 has 17 residues.

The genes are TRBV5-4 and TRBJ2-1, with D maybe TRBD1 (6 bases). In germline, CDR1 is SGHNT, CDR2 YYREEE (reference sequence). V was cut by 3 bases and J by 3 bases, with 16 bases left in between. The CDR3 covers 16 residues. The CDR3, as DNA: TGTGCCAGCAGCTCCACGGACAGACTGTTCTACAATGAGCAGTTCTTC. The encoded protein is CASSSTDRLFYNEQFF.